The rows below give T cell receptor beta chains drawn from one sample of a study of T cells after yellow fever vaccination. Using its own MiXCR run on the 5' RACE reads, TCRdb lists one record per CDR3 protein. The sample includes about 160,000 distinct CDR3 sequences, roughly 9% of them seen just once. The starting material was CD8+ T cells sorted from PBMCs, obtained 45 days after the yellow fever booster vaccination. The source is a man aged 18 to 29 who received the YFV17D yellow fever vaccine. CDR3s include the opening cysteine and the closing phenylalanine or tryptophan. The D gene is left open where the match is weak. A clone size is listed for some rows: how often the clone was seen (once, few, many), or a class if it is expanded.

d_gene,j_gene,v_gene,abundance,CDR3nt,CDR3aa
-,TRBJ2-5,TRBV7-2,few,TGTGCCAGCAGCTTTGCACCTCTAGCACCCCAGTACTTC,CASSFAPLAPQYF
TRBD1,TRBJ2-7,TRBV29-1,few,TGCAGCGTGGACAGGGACTACGAGCAGTACTTC,CSVDRDYEQYF
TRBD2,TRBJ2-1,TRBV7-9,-,TGTGCCAGCAGCCGCGGGACTAGCGGGGTGGAGGATGAGCAGTTCTTC,CASSRGTSGVEDEQFF
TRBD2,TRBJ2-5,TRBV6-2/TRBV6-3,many,TGTGCCAGCAGTCTCGCAACAGGACTAGCGGGGATGGAGACCCAGTACTTC,CASSLATGLAGMETQYF
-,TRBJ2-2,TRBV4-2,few,TGTGCCAGCAGCCAAGAAGGCTTTGGCGGGGAGCTGTTTTTT,CASSQEGFGGELFF
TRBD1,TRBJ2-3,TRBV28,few,TGTGCCAGCAGTTTCAGGGGGCCGGGCACAGATACGCAGTATTTT,CASSFRGPGTDTQYF
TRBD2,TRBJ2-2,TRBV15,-,TGTGCCACCAGCAGAGACTACGGGGGGACCACCGGGGAGCTGTTTTTT,CATSRDYGGTTGELFF
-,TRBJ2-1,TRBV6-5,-,TGTGCCAGCAGTTACTCAGGCGATGAGCAGTTCTTC,CASSYSGDEQFF
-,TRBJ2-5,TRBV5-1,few,TGCGCCAGCAGCTGGGGAGAGACCCAGTACTTC,CASSWGETQYF
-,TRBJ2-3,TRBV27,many,TGTGCCAGCAGCCCTTTTGGAGGGGGCACAGATACGCAGTATTTT,CASSPFGGGTDTQYF
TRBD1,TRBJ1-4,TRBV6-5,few,TGTGCCAGCAGTTACTCCGGGACAGGGTATGAAAAACTGTTTTTT,CASSYSGTGYEKLFF
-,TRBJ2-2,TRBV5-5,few,TGTGCCAGCAGCTTCGGAGTAGGCCCCTCCGGGGAGCTGTTTTTT,CASSFGVGPSGELFF
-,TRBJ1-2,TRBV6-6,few,TGTGCCAGCGAGGAGCTTACGAACTATGGCTACACCTTC,CASEELTNYGYTF
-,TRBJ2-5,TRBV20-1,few,TGCAGTGCCCGGCAGAGGTTATTAGCAGAGACCCAGTACTTC,CSARQRLLAETQYF
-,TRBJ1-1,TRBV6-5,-,TGTGCCAGCAGTTATCGGGGGGACACTGAAGCTTTCTTT,CASSYRGDTEAFF
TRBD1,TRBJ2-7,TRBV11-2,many,TGTGCCAGCAGCCGAGGGACAGCTGGGTACGAGCAGTACTTC,CASSRGTAGYEQYF
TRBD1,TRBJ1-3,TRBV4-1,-,TGCGCCAGCAGCCTCCAGGGGGCGCCCGGAAACACCATATATTTT,CASSLQGAPGNTIYF
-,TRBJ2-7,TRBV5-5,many,TGTGCCAGCAGCTTACGGGAAACCTACGAGCAGTACTTC,CASSLRETYEQYF
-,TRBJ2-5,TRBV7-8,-,TGTGCCAGCAGCTTAGATCTGGGTCTAGGAGAGACCCAGTACTTC,CASSLDLGLGETQYF